This is a list of T cell receptor beta chains from one sample in a study of radiation and T cells in renal cell carcinoma. Assay used: immunoSEQ multiplex PCR; TCRdb lists only in-frame clones, some missing. This sample has roughly 53,000 clones; 83% occur once, and the top ten carry roughly a third. This specimen consisted of blood, obtained from a patient whose treatment included radiotherapy and nephrectomy. The receptors originated from an older woman with renal cell carcinoma. Each CDR3 is given with its conserved first and last residue. The D gene is left open where the match is weak. Clone size is shown for a subset of rows, as once, few, many or a class of expanded clone.

CASSIEGVSTEKLFF	TGCGCCAGCAGTATCGAGGGGGTTTCGACCGAAAAACTGTTTTTT	TRBJ1-4	-	-	TRBV5-1
CASSLGTLNSPLHF	TGTGCCAGCAGCTTGGGGACACTAAATTCACCCCTCCACTTT	TRBJ1-6	-	-	TRBV5-8
CASSLTSETQYF	TGTGCCAGTAGTCTCACTTCGGAGACCCAGTACTTC	TRBJ2-5	-	-	TRBV19
CASSWDRGWDTQYF	TGTGCCAGCAGCTGGGACAGGGGTTGGGATACGCAGTATTTT	TRBJ2-3	TRBD1	-	TRBV5-6
CASSRRITGELFF	TGTGCCAGCAGCCGGAGGATCACCGGGGAGCTGTTTTTT	TRBJ2-2	-	-	TRBV7-2
CASSRTGTVPYEQYF	TGTGCCAGCAGCCGAACCGGGACAGTACCCTACGAGCAGTACTTC	TRBJ2-7	TRBD1	-	TRBV14
CASSPRQGARETQYF	TGTGCCAGCAGCCCCAGACAGGGGGCGAGGGAGACCCAGTACTTC	TRBJ2-5	TRBD1	-	TRBV7-7
CASSPQGADYGYTF	TGTGCCAGCAGCCCACAGGGGGCGGACTATGGCTACACCTTC	TRBJ1-2	TRBD1	-	TRBV7-9
CASSGLQGEADTQYF	TGTGCCAGTAGCGGTCTCCAGGGGGAGGCAGATACGCAGTATTTT	TRBJ2-3	-	-	TRBV19
CASSQDSSGYTEAFF	TGCGCCAGCAGCCAAGACAGTTCGGGGTACACTGAAGCTTTCTTT	TRBJ1-1	-	-	TRBV4-1
CASSSSRGLSGYTF	TGCGCCAGCAGCTCCAGCAGGGGGCTGTCTGGCTACACCTTC	TRBJ1-2	TRBD1	few	TRBV5-1
CASSLFGLAGQETQYF	TGTGCCAGCAGCTTATTTGGACTAGCGGGCCAAGAGACCCAGTACTTC	TRBJ2-5	TRBD2	-	TRBV7-2
CASSIEGNEAFF	TGTGCCAGTAGTATAGAAGGGAACGAAGCTTTCTTT	TRBJ1-1	-	-	TRBV19
CASSSSGNNPGELFF	TGCGCCAGCAGCAGCTCAGGGAATAATCCTGGGGAGCTGTTTTTT	TRBJ2-2	-	-	TRBV5-1
CASSIGPEGQGGNTEAFF	TGTGCCAGTAGTATCGGACCGGAAGGACAGGGAGGGAACACTGAAGCTTTCTTT	TRBJ1-1	TRBD1	-	TRBV19
CASSSTGSGNTIYF	TGTGCCAGCAGCTCCACAGGGTCCGGAAACACCATATATTTT	TRBJ1-3	-	-	TRBV5-4
CASSQDPGQMYEQYF	TGCGCCAGCAGCCAAGATCCCGGACAGATGTACGAGCAGTACTTC	TRBJ2-7	-	-	TRBV4-3